The rows below give T cell receptor beta chains drawn from one sample of a study of cytomegalovirus exposure and HLA in healthy donors. The table came from immunoSEQ multiplex PCR; TCRdb's copy has only in-frame clones and leaves some out. The sample lists some 200,000 clones, approximately 80% seen once, with more than 0.6% in the top ten. The sequencing sample was made of PBMCs. Receptor source: a boy aged 2-9 years in good health and CMV-seronegative. Both conserved end residues are part of each CDR3. Fields, in order: D gene, clone size, V gene, J gene, CDR3 DNA, CDR3 protein. D genes are given only for firm matches. Clone size is shown for a subset of rows, as once, few, many or a class of expanded clone.

>.|.|TRBV9|TRBJ1-1
TGTGCCAGCAGCCCCCGGAGCTACACTGAAGCTTTCTTT
CASSPRSYTEAFF
>TRBD2|.|TRBV5-1|TRBJ2-1
TGCGCCAGCAGCGTCACTAGCGGGAGTATCGGCAGTGAGCAGTTCTTC
CASSVTSGSIGSEQFF
>.|.|TRBV4-1|TRBJ2-1
TGCGCCAGCAGCCCGGGGTACAATGAGCAGTTCTTC
CASSPGYNEQFF
>.|.|TRBV29-1|TRBJ2-3
TGCAGCGTTGACGCCAGCGGGAGCACAGATACGCAGTATTTT
CSVDASGSTDTQYF
>TRBD1|.|TRBV9|TRBJ1-1
TGTGCCAGCAGCGCAGTCGACAGGGGGCAAGCTTTCTTT
CASSAVDRGQAFF
>TRBD2|.|TRBV2|TRBJ2-2
TGTGCCAGCACCAGACCCTCTAGCGGGGGCACCGGGGAGCTGTTTTTT
CASTRPSSGGTGELFF
>.|.|TRBV10-1|TRBJ2-7
TGCGCCAGCGCTAGGTCCCCGGGGTCCTACGAGCAGTACTTC
CASARSPGSYEQYF
>TRBD2|once|TRBV27|TRBJ2-7
TGTGCCAGCAGTCCCACTATGCGGGGGGACCACGAGCAGTACTTC
CASSPTMRGDHEQYF
>.|once|TRBV7-9|TRBJ2-3
TGTGCCAGCAGCTTACTCCAGGGGAGATGGGATACGCAGTATTTT
CASSLLQGRWDTQYF
>TRBD2|once|TRBV7-7|TRBJ2-1
TGTGCTAGCAGCCAAAATTTAGCGGGAGGAGGTATCGGTGAGCAGTTCTTC
CASSQNLAGGGIGEQFF
>TRBD2|.|TRBV7-3|TRBJ2-1
TGTGCCAGCAGCTTCTCGGGGACTAGTCAGCAGTTCTTC
CASSFSGTSQQFF
>.|.|TRBV6-5|TRBJ2-7
TGTGCCAGCAGTTATTCACAGGGTGGCAACGAGCAGTACTTC
CASSYSQGGNEQYF
>TRBD1|.|TRBV13|TRBJ2-7
TGTGCCAGCAGCCTCCACCTTGGACAGGGCTCCTACGAGCAGTACTTC
CASSLHLGQGSYEQYF
>TRBD1|.|TRBV9|TRBJ2-1
TGTGCCAGCAGCGCCGGACAGGGTGGTGAGCAGTTCTTC
CASSAGQGGEQFF
>TRBD1|.|TRBV10-3|TRBJ2-5
TGTGCCATCAGGGGACAGGGGAAAGAGACCCAGTACTTC
CAIRGQGKETQYF
>.|.|TRBV9|TRBJ2-3
TGTGCCAGCAGCGTCGGAGGCGGTGATACGCAGTATTTT
CASSVGGGDTQYF
>TRBD2|.|TRBV6-5|TRBJ2-1
TGTGCCAGCAGTCCACGGCCGAGCGGGGGAAATGAGCAGTTCTTC
CASSPRPSGGNEQFF
>.|few|TRBV4-1|TRBJ1-4
TGCGCCAGCAGCCCGTGGGAGGCTGAAAAACTGTTTTTT
CASSPWEAEKLFF